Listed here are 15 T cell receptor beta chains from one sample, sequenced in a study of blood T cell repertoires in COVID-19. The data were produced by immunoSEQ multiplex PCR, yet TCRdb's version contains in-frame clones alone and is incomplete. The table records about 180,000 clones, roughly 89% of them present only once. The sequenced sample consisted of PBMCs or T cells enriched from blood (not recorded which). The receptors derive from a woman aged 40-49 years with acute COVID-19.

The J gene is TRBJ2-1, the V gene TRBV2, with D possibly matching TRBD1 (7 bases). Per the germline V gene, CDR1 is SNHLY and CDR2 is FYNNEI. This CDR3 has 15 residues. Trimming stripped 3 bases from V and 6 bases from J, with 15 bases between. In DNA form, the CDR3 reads TGTGCCAGCAGTGACAGTAACAGGGGAGGCAATGAGCAGTTCTTC. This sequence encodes CASSDSNRGGNEQFF.

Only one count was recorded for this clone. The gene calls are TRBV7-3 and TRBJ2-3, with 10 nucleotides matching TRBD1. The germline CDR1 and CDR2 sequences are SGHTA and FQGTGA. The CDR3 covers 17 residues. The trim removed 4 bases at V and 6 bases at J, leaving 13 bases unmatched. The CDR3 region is CASSSRSPGTGVDTQYF. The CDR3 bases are TGTGCCAGCAGCTCGAGATCCCCGGGGACAGGGGTCGATACGCAGTATTTT. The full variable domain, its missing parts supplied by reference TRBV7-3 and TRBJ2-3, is GAGVSQTPSNKVTEKGKYVELRCDPISGHTALYWYRQSLGQGPEFLIYFQGTGAADDSGLPNDRFFAVRPEGSVSTLKIQRTERGDSAVYLCASSSRSPGTGVDTQYFGPGTRLTVL.

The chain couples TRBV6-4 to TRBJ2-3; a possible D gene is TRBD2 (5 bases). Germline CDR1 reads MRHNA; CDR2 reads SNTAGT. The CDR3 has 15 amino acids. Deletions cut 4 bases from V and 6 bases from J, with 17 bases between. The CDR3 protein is CASSADLASVDTQYF. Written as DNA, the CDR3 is TGTGCCAGCAGTGCCGACCTAGCAAGTGTTGATACGCAGTATTTT.

The CDR3 DNA follows: TGTGCCAGAAGCGTGGGACAGCTGAGCTCCTACGAGCAGTACTTC. Translation gives CARSVGQLSSYEQYF. The chain links TRBV7-5 to TRBJ2-7; no check of the table's D call, TRBD1, against the DNA was made. TRBV7-5 is termed a pseudogene. The CDR3 length is 15 residues.

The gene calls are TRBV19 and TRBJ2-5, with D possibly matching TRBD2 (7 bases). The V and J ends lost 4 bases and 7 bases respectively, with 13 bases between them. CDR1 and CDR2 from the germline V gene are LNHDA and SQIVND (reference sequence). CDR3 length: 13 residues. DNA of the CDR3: TGTGCCAGTAGTAGAGGGGGGGGCGCGACCCAGTACTTC. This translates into CASSRGGGATQYF.

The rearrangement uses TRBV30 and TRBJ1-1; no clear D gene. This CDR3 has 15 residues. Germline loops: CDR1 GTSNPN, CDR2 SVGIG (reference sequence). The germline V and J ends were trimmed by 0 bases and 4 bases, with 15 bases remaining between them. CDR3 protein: CAWSVSWAEGTEAFF. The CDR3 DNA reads TGTGCCTGGAGTGTTTCCTGGGCTGAAGGCACTGAAGCTTTCTTT. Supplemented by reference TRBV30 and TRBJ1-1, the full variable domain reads SQTIHQWPATLVQPVGSPLSLECTVEGTSNPNLYWYRQAAGRGLQLLFYSVGIGQISSEVPQNLSASRPQDRQFILSSKKLLLSDSGFYLCAWSVSWAEGTEAFFGQGTRLTVV.

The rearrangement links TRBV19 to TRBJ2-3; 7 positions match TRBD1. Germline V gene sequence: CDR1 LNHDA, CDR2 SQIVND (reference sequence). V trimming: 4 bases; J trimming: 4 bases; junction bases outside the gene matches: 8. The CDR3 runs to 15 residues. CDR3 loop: CASSTPITGADTQYF. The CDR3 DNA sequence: TGTGCCAGTAGTACACCCATAACAGGGGCAGATACGCAGTATTTT.

CDR3 amino acids: CASSPPSAAYEQYF. CDR3 sequence (DNA): TGCGCCAGCAGCCCCCCTAGCGCAGCCTACGAGCAGTACTTC. The V call is TRBV4-1, the J call TRBJ2-7; tentatively, D is TRBD2 (6 bases). There are 14 residues in the CDR3. CDR1 is MGHRA, CDR2 YSYEKL, per germline. V was cut by 4 bases and J by 2 bases, with 12 bases left in between.

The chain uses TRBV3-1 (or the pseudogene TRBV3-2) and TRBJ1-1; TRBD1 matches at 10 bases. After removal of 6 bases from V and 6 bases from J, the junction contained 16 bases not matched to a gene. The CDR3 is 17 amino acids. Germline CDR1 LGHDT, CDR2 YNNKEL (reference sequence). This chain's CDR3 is CASRAGTGAPGGAEAFF. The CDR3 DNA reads TGTGCCAGCAGAGCCGGGACAGGGGCCCCGGGCGGCGCTGAAGCTTTCTTT.

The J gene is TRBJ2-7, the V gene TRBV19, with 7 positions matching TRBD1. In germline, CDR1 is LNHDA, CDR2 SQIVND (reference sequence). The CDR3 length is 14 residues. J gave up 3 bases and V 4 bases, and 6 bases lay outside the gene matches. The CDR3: CASSRYRDSYEQYF. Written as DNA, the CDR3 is TGTGCCAGTAGTAGATACCGGGACAGCTACGAGCAGTACTTC.

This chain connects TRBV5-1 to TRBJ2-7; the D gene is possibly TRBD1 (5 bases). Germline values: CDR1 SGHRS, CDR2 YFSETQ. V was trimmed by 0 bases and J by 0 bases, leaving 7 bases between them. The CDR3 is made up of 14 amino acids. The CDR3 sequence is CASSLGQYSYEQYF. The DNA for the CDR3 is TGCGCCAGCAGCTTGGGACAGTACTCCTACGAGCAGTACTTC.

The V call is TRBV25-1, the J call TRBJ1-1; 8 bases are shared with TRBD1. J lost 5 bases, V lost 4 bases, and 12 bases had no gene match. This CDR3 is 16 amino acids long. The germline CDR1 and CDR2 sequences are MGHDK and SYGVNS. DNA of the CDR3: TGTGCCAGCAGTGCGCAGGACAGGGTACGAGGGACTGAAGCTTTCTTT. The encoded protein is CASSAQDRVRGTEAFF.

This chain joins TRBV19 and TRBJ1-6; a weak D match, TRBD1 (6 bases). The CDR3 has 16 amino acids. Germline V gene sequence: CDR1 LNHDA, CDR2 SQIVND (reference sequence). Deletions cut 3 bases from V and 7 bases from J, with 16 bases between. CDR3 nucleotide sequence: TGTGCCAGTAGTATTTCAATAGGGGACAAGAATTCACCCCTCCACTTT. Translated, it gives CASSISIGDKNSPLHF.

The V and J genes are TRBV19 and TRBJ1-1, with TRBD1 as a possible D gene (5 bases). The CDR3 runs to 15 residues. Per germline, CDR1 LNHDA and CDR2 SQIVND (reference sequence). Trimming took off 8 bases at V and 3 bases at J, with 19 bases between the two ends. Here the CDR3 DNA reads TGTGCCAGTTGGGAGGGGAGGGGCTTGCACACTGAAGCTTTCTTT. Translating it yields CASWEGRGLHTEAFF.

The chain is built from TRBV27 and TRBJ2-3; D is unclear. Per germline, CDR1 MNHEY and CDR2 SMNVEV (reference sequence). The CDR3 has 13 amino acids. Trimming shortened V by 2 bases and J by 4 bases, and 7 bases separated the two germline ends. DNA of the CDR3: TGTGCCAGCAGTTTAACGGTCGCAGATACGCAGTATTTT. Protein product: CASSLTVADTQYF.